These 14 T cell receptor beta chains came from one sample sequenced in a study of blood T cell repertoires in COVID-19. TCRdb's copy holds only in-frame clones and misses some; the assay was immunoSEQ multiplex PCR. The sample shows tens of thousands of clones, roughly four fifths of them seen only once. The sequenced sample consisted of peripheral blood. Receptors originate from a human donor in a cohort sampled during active COVID-19.

This rearrangement joins TRBV30 to TRBJ1-3, with a possible D match to TRBD1 (5 bases). Trimming removed 2 bases at V and 8 bases at J, with 13 bases between. This CDR3 has 13 residues. Germline CDR1 is GTSNPN and CDR2 is SVGIG (reference sequence). CDR3 nucleotide sequence: TGTGCCTGGAGTAAAGGGGTCGGTCACACCATATATTTT. Its protein is CAWSKGVGHTIYF.

The CDR3 spells CASSIRFGYTF. The CDR3 bases are TGTGCCAGCAGCATTCGGTTTGGCTACACCTTC. The chain joins TRBV21-1 to TRBJ1-2. TRBV21-1 is listed as a pseudogene. The CDR3 extends over 11 amino acids.

This clone was seen a handful of times. The chain links TRBV7-9 to TRBJ2-7; possibly TRBD1 for D (5 bases). V was shortened by 3 bases and J by 0 bases, with 24 bases between the two germline ends. Per germline, CDR1 SEHNR and CDR2 FQNEAQ (reference sequence). The length of the CDR3 is 19 residues. In nucleotides, the CDR3 is TGTGCCAGCAGCTTTTGGTGGGGAACACAGGTGGGGAACTCCTACGAGCAGTACTTC. Its translation: CASSFWWGTQVGNSYEQYF. The complete variable domain, with remaining parts taken from reference TRBV7-9 and TRBJ2-7, reads DTGVSQNPRHKITKRGQNVTFRCDPISEHNRLYWYRQTLGQGPEFLTYFQNEAQLEKSRLLSDRFSAERPKGSFSTLEIQRTEQGDSAMYLCASSFWWGTQVGNSYEQYFGPGTRLTVT.

This chain connects TRBV28 to TRBJ1-5; TRBD1 matches at 7 bases. Trimming took 3 bases from V and 3 from J; bases not matched to a gene: 8. Looked up from germline, CDR1 is MDHEN and CDR2 is SYDVKM. The CDR3 is made up of 16 amino acids. CDR3 sequence reads: CASSFPRGTNNQPQHF. CDR3 bases: TGTGCCAGCAGTTTCCCCAGGGGGACGAACAATCAGCCCCAGCATTTT.

The V and J genes are TRBV5-1 and TRBJ2-3; tentatively, D is TRBD1 (5 bases). Deletions cut 0 bases from V and 5 bases from J, with 10 bases between. The CDR3 runs to 14 residues. Germline loops: CDR1 SGHRS, CDR2 YFSETQ. For the CDR3, the DNA is TGCGCCAGCAGCTTGGCCCAGGGCATAGATACGCAGTATTTT. Encoded protein: CASSLAQGIDTQYF.

This clone was seen a handful of times. J is TRBJ2-7 and V is TRBV6-5, with 7 bases lining up with TRBD1. The CDR3 has 14 residues. J lost 4 bases, V lost 7 bases, and 10 bases had no gene match. The germline CDR1 and CDR2 sequences are MNHEY and SVGAGI. CDR3 sequence: CASTSGTASYEQYF. The CDR3 region has the DNA TGTGCCAGCACTTCCGGGACAGCCTCTTACGAGCAGTACTTC.

V usage is TRBV3-1 (or the pseudogene TRBV3-2) and J usage is TRBJ1-3, with D tentatively TRBD1 (5 bases). Deletions cut 0 bases from V and 0 bases from J, with 12 bases between. This CDR3 is built from 17 residues. Looked up from germline, CDR1 is LGHDT and CDR2 is YNNKEL (reference sequence). CDR3 region: CASSQDTHRSSGNTIYF. The DNA for the CDR3 is TGTGCCAGCAGCCAAGATACCCACAGGAGCTCTGGAAACACCATATATTTT.

The chain is built from TRBV7-2 and TRBJ2-3; 8 nucleotides agree with TRBD2. The germline CDR1 and CDR2 sequences are SGHTA and FQGNSA. The CDR3 length is 15 residues. The junction had 5 bases not matched to a gene; V was cut back by 5 bases and J by 1 base. DNA for the CDR3: TGTGCCAGCAGCGCGCAGACTAGCGGCACAGATACGCAGTATTTT. Encoded protein: CASSAQTSGTDTQYF.

The chain recombines TRBV15 with TRBJ1-1; D unresolved. Germline V gene data show CDR1 as LNHNV and CDR2 as YYDKDF (reference sequence). The CDR3 totals 14 residues. Trimming left V 0 bases short and J 7 bases short, with 12 bases between. Here the CDR3 reads CATSRDLTAVEAFF. In DNA form, the CDR3 reads TGTGCCACCAGCAGAGATCTGACGGCGGTTGAAGCTTTCTTT. Filled out from reference TRBV15 and TRBJ1-1, the complete variable domain reads DAMVIQNPRYQVTQFGKPVTLSCSQTLNHNVMYWYQQKSSQAPKLLFHYYDKDFNNEADTPDNFQSRRPNTSFCFLDIRSPGLGDTAMYLCATSRDLTAVEAFFGQGTRLTVV.

This clone was observed once. The rearrangement uses TRBV6-5 and TRBJ2-7; 8 nucleotides line up with TRBD1. This CDR3 is built from 13 residues. Germline assignment: CDR1 MNHEY and CDR2 SVGAGI. After removal of 7 bases from V and 2 bases from J, the junction contained 4 bases not matched to a gene. The CDR3 spells CASTTGATYEQYF. The CDR3 DNA follows: TGTGCCAGCACGACAGGGGCGACCTACGAGCAGTACTTC.

The V gene is TRBV28, the J gene TRBJ2-1; tentative D call: TRBD1 (8 bases). Germline values: CDR1 MDHEN, CDR2 SYDVKM. Deletions cut 10 bases from V and 4 bases from J, with 17 bases between. The CDR3 contains 14 residues. The CDR3 nucleotides read TGTGCCACTAAACAGGGGGGGAATTACAATGAGCAGTTCTTC. Its protein is CATKQGGNYNEQFF.

This chain joins TRBV18 and TRBJ1-5; D unclear. Trimming shortened V by 6 bases and J by 6 bases, and 15 bases separated the two germline ends. The CDR3 extends over 14 amino acids. Per germline, CDR1 KGHSH and CDR2 LQKENI. DNA for the CDR3: TGTGCCAGCTCGACCAGTAGGGCGGGTCAGCCCCAGCATTTT. The encoded protein is CASSTSRAGQPQHF.

This chain links TRBV19 with TRBJ1-1; 8 nucleotides line up with TRBD1. The CDR3 has 14 amino acids. From germline, CDR1 is LNHDA and CDR2 SQIVND (reference sequence). V was pared by 7 bases and J by 8 bases, with 12 bases of the junction left unmatched. The CDR3 is CASTRADRAGEAFF. CDR3 nucleotide sequence: TGTGCCAGTACCCGGGCGGACAGGGCAGGGGAAGCTTTCTTT. Drawing the rest from reference TRBV19 and TRBJ1-1, the complete variable domain is DGGITQSPKYLFRKEGQNVTLSCEQNLNHDAMYWYRQDPGQGLRLIYYSQIVNDFQKGDIAEGYSVSREKKESFPLTVTSAQKNPTAFYLCASTRADRAGEAFFGQGTRLTVV.

This chain links TRBV5-4 with TRBJ1-2; a weak D match, TRBD1 (5 bases). This CDR3 contains 14 residues. Trimming removed 0 bases at V and 6 bases at J, with 12 bases between. Germline V gene lookup returns CDR1 SGHNT and CDR2 YYREEE (reference sequence). In DNA form, the CDR3 reads TGTGCCAGCAGCTTGGCTTTGGCAGGGCATGGCTACACCTTC. Its translation: CASSLALAGHGYTF.